This paragraph reports one T cell receptor beta chain. The target antigen is unknown. The data derive from a study of CD8 T cells in Susac syndrome. Regarding the study as a whole: By the study's own acknowledgment, its TCR sequencing and HLA analysis included relatively few individuals.

TCR beta sequencing covered blood CD8+ and CD4+ T cells. TEMRA cells were FACS-enriched and CD8+ and CD4+ T cells negatively isolated. The CDR3 covers 15 residues. With 0 bases removed from V and 4 bases from J, the gap between germline ends came to 10 bases. Germline values: CDR1 MNHEY, CDR2 SMNVEV (reference sequence). Random hexamers were used to reverse transcribe the RNA input (roughly 0.5 to 1 ug). TCR beta CDR3 was amplified by immunoSEQ multiplex PCR. This amplification extended across 54 Vbeta and 13 Jbeta segments. MiXCR, applied by TCRdb to the immunoSEQ multiplex PCR reads, yields one record per CDR3 protein. The sample has about 300,000 distinct CDR3 sequences, around 85% seen once.

This clonotype was obtained from a human donor with multiple sclerosis. The V call is TRBV27, the J call TRBJ2-1; D may be TRBD1 (5 bases). The sample taken for sequencing was CD8+ T cells from PBMCs. DNA of the CDR3: TGTGCCAGCAGTTTATCGGCAGGGTGGTACAATGAGCAGTTCTTC. The encoded protein is CASSLSAGWYNEQFF.